A single sample is the source of the 24 T cell receptor beta chains below, sequenced in a study of blood T cell repertoires in COVID-19. Clones were sequenced by immunoSEQ multiplex PCR, and TCRdb holds only the in-frame ones, with some missing. The sample records about 160,000 clones, more than 70% being singletons. Sequenced sample: PBMCs or T cells enriched from blood (not recorded which). These receptor sequences come from a man between 60 and 75 years old who had recovered from COVID-19.

V is TRBV3-1 (or the pseudogene TRBV3-2) and J is TRBJ1-4, with 8 bases fitting TRBD1. The junction had 8 bases not matched to a gene; V was cut back by 1 base and J by 7 bases. This CDR3 has 16 amino acids. Germline assignment: CDR1 LGHDT and CDR2 YNNKEL (reference sequence). The CDR3, as DNA: TGTGCCAGCAGCCAAGGGACAGGGAGTCGAGGTGAAAAACTGTTTTTT. Its translation: CASSQGTGSRGEKLFF.

The gene calls are TRBV5-4 and TRBJ1-6, with 7 bases fitting TRBD1. The CDR3 length is 16 residues. CDR1 is SGHNT and CDR2 is YYREEE in the germline V gene (reference sequence). Trimming took 4 bases from V and 5 from J; bases not matched to a gene: 9. The CDR3 reads CASSPIRGQNNSPLHF. In DNA form, the CDR3 reads TGTGCCAGCAGCCCGATAAGGGGGCAAAATAATTCACCCCTCCACTTT.

The gene calls are TRBV5-4 and TRBJ1-6; 8 bases map to TRBD1. Germline V lookup: CDR1 SGHNT, CDR2 YYREEE (reference sequence). V shed 4 bases and J 8 bases; nucleotides not matched to a gene: 5. The length of the CDR3 is 14 residues. CDR3 DNA sequence: TGTGCCAGCAGCATGGACAGGGACCATTCACCCCTCCACTTT. Amino acids: CASSMDRDHSPLHF.

The chain couples TRBV10-3 to TRBJ1-1; weak D call: TRBD1 (5 bases). Germline lookup yields CDR1 ENHRY and CDR2 SYGVKD. Trimming cost V 3 bases and J 1 base, with 12 bases left between them. The length of the CDR3 is 15 residues. CDR3 DNA: TGTGCCATCAGTGACGGGGGAGTGGGGAACACTGAAGCTTTCTTT. It yields the protein CAISDGGVGNTEAFF.

The chain employs TRBV28 and TRBJ1-6; possible D gene TRBD1, 5 bases. Germline CDR1 is MDHEN and CDR2 is SYDVKM. The CDR3 runs 14 residues. V gave up 5 bases and J gave up 9 bases, with 14 bases separating them. The CDR3 is CASSGGGVGSPLHF. The CDR3 DNA follows: TGTGCCAGCAGTGGGGGAGGGGTGGGTTCACCCCTCCACTTT. Together with reference TRBV28 and TRBJ1-6, the CDR3 gives the full variable domain: DVKVTQSSRYLVKRTGEKVFLECVQDMDHENMFWYRQDPGLGLRLIYFSYDVKMKEKGDIPEGYSVSREKKERFSLILESASTNQTSMYLCASSGGGVGSPLHFGNGTRLTVT.

This chain uses TRBV28 with TRBJ1-2; 8 bases match TRBD1. The junction had 5 bases not matched to a gene; V was cut back by 4 bases and J by 7 bases. Germline CDR1 reads MDHEN; CDR2 reads SYDVKM. The CDR3 loop spans 13 amino acids. The CDR3 reads CASSSQGAPGYTF. The CDR3 nucleotides read TGTGCCAGCAGTTCCCAGGGGGCGCCTGGCTACACCTTC.

In this sample, this clone turned up a few times. This chain uses TRBV24-1 with TRBJ1-5; D not resolved. The CDR3 is 15 amino acids. V was shortened by 3 bases and J by 4 bases, with 12 bases between the two germline ends. Germline V lookup: CDR1 KGHDR, CDR2 SFDVKD. This chain's CDR3 is CATSDGLTSNQPQHF. The CDR3 DNA follows: TGTGCCACCAGTGATGGACTTACCTCAAATCAGCCCCAGCATTTT.

There are a few counts of this clone. The V and J genes are TRBV7-6 and TRBJ2-5, with 9 bases fitting TRBD1. Per germline, CDR1 SGHVS and CDR2 FNYEAQ. The CDR3 runs 15 residues. The trim removed 5 bases at V and 4 bases at J, leaving 8 bases unmatched. DNA of the CDR3: TGTGCCAGCAGCCCTATACCGGACAGGGGAGAGACCCAGTACTTC. Translating gives CASSPIPDRGETQYF.

The sample holds one count of this clone. The V gene is TRBV5-1, the J gene TRBJ1-1; 8 nucleotides align to TRBD1. Germline V CDR1 and CDR2: SGHRS, YFSETQ. There are 16 residues in the CDR3. Trimming took 2 bases from V and 0 from J; bases not matched to a gene: 6. The CDR3, as DNA: TGCGCCAGCAGCTTCCCAGGGGGCGGATTGAACACTGAAGCTTTCTTT. As protein: CASSFPGGGLNTEAFF.

The V gene is TRBV3-1 (or the pseudogene TRBV3-2), the J gene TRBJ2-3; D is unclear. This CDR3 region has 15 residues. V was shortened by 0 bases and J by 0 bases, with 7 bases between the two germline ends. In germline, CDR1 is LGHDT, CDR2 YNNKEL (reference sequence). The CDR3 reads CASSQEAASTDTQYF. CDR3 DNA sequence: TGTGCCAGCAGCCAAGAGGCGGCTAGCACAGATACGCAGTATTTT.

The J gene is TRBJ2-5, the V gene TRBV3-1 (or the pseudogene TRBV3-2); 8 bases agree with TRBD1. Per the germline V gene, CDR1 is LGHDT and CDR2 is YNNKEL (reference sequence). CDR3 size: 14 residues. With 4 bases clipped from V and 5 bases from J, the junction kept 6 bases outside the gene matches. CDR3 sequence: CASSLRTGTETQYF. CDR3 nucleotide sequence: TGTGCCAGCAGCCTTCGGACAGGGACGGAGACCCAGTACTTC.

This clone was seen a few times. This chain links TRBV7-3 with TRBJ2-3; possibly TRBD2 for D (5 bases). The CDR3 consists of 13 residues. The V gene's germline CDR1 is SGHTA and CDR2 FQGTGA. Deletions cut 8 bases from V and 2 bases from J, with 11 bases between. CDR3 sequence reads: CASGETSTDTQYF. For the CDR3, the DNA is TGTGCCAGCGGGGAGACTTCCACAGATACGCAGTATTTT.

This chain connects TRBV27 to TRBJ2-1; 8 nucleotides match TRBD2. V trimming: 8 bases; J trimming: 4 bases; junction bases outside the gene matches: 16. CDR3 length equals 17 residues. Per the germline V gene, CDR1 is MNHEY and CDR2 is SMNVEV (reference sequence). CDR3 nucleotides: TGTGCCAGCGTTTCTTTTGCCCCGGGACTAGTTTACAATGAGCAGTTCTTC. Translation: CASVSFAPGLVYNEQFF.

The chain is built from TRBV12-5 and TRBJ1-2; D gene ambiguous. The CDR3 is 13 residues long. CDR1 is LGHNT, CDR2 FRNRAP, per germline. V lost 7 bases, J lost 1 base, and 10 bases lay in between. This CDR3 is CASAASSNYGYTF. The CDR3 region has the DNA TGTGCTAGTGCCGCGAGTAGTAACTATGGCTACACCTTC.

V and J are TRBV19 and TRBJ2-5; D not resolved. In germline, CDR1 is LNHDA, CDR2 SQIVND (reference sequence). Trimming took off 9 bases at V and 5 bases at J, with 16 bases between the two ends. This CDR3 has 13 residues. The CDR3 sequence is CASSPPGWETQYF. The DNA for the CDR3 is TGTGCCAGCAGCCCCCCGGGTTGGGAGACCCAGTACTTC. The complete variable domain, with remaining parts taken from reference TRBV19 and TRBJ2-5, reads DGGITQSPKYLFRKEGQNVTLSCEQNLNHDAMYWYRQDPGQGLRLIYYSQIVNDFQKGDIAEGYSVSREKKESFPLTVTSAQKNPTAFYLCASSPPGWETQYFGPGTRLLVL.

This rearrangement joins TRBV12-3 or TRBV12-4 to TRBJ2-2; D is perhaps TRBD1 (5 bases). The V end was cut by 4 bases, the J end by 8 bases, with 5 bases between. The CDR3 is made up of 11 amino acids. Here the CDR3 reads CASSYRGELFF. The CDR3 DNA sequence: TGTGCCAGCAGTTACAGGGGGGAGCTGTTTTTT.

The V call is TRBV27, the J call TRBJ1-2, with D unclear. CDR3 length equals 15 residues. Germline lookup yields CDR1 MNHEY and CDR2 SMNVEV (reference sequence). Between the trimmed V and J ends, which lost 4 bases and 4 bases, there was a span of 16 bases. CDR3 loop: CASSSIVEFGYGYTF. The CDR3 bases are TGTGCCAGCAGTTCCATCGTCGAATTCGGCTATGGCTACACCTTC.

This chain joins TRBV11-1 and TRBJ2-1, with D possibly being TRBD1 (6 bases). The ends were cut back, 5 bases at V and 5 bases at J, with 16 bases in the middle. Germline V gene sequence: CDR1 SGHAT, CDR2 FQDESV (reference sequence). The CDR3 loop spans 15 amino acids. CDR3: CASSRRGFTNNEQFF. The DNA of the CDR3 is TGTGCCAGCAGCCGCAGGGGCTTCACGAACAATGAGCAGTTCTTC.

This clone has just one count. This chain uses TRBV29-1 with TRBJ2-1; 13 nucleotides line up with TRBD2. Germline CDR1 reads SQVTM; CDR2 reads ANQGSEA. This CDR3 has 14 residues. The ends lost 7 bases at V and 6 bases at J; junction bases unmatched: 6. The CDR3 DNA reads as TGCAGCGCCGAAACTAGCGGGGGGGCCAATGAGCAGTTCTTC. Translated: CSAETSGGANEQFF.

The chain carries TRBV3-1 (or the pseudogene TRBV3-2) and TRBJ2-1; D not resolved. Trimming left V 2 bases short and J 4 bases short, with 12 bases between. The CDR3 runs to 15 residues. Germline CDR1 is LGHDT and CDR2 is YNNKEL (reference sequence). The CDR3 DNA is TGTGCCAGCAGCCAAACAACGAGGAGATACAATGAGCAGTTCTTC. Protein product: CASSQTTRRYNEQFF.

The CDR3 loop is CASGTLRTSVGTDTQYF. The CDR3 DNA reads as TGTGCCAGCGGTACCCTTCGGACTAGCGTAGGCACAGATACGCAGTATTTT. The rearrangement joins TRBV7-3 to TRBJ2-3, with 9 bases aligning to TRBD2. The junction had 13 bases not matched to a gene; V was cut back by 8 bases and J by 1 base. This CDR3 has 17 amino acids. Germline lookup yields CDR1 SGHTA and CDR2 FQGTGA.

This clone has at least ten counts. This rearrangement joins TRBV19 to TRBJ2-3; 7 bases line up with TRBD2. There are 19 residues in the CDR3. V gave up 1 base and J gave up 2 bases; unmatched junction bases: 15. Germline V gene data show CDR1 as LNHDA and CDR2 as SQIVND (reference sequence). The CDR3 region is CASSIGQLMRDYYTDTQYF. CDR3 bases: TGTGCCAGTAGTATAGGACAACTAATGAGGGACTATTACACAGATACGCAGTATTTT.

This clone was found once. The V gene is TRBV30, the J gene TRBJ1-4; D gene unclear. The length of the CDR3 is 17 residues. Trimming pared 6 bases from V and 5 bases from J, leaving 25 bases between. Germline V lookup: CDR1 GTSNPN, CDR2 SVGIG (reference sequence). The CDR3: CACYNFELSGGNEKLFF. The CDR3 DNA reads as TGTGCCTGTTATAACTTCGAGTTGTCTGGAGGGAATGAAAAACTGTTTTTT.

This chain joins TRBV6-4 and TRBJ1-2, with 8 positions matching TRBD1. Germline V CDR1 and CDR2: MRHNA, SNTAGT. V dropped 5 bases and J dropped 3; count of bases not matched to a gene: 5. This CDR3 region has 14 residues. CDR3 sequence reads: CASSPQTGDYGYTF. CDR3 nucleotides: TGTGCCAGCAGTCCTCAGACAGGGGACTATGGCTACACCTTC.